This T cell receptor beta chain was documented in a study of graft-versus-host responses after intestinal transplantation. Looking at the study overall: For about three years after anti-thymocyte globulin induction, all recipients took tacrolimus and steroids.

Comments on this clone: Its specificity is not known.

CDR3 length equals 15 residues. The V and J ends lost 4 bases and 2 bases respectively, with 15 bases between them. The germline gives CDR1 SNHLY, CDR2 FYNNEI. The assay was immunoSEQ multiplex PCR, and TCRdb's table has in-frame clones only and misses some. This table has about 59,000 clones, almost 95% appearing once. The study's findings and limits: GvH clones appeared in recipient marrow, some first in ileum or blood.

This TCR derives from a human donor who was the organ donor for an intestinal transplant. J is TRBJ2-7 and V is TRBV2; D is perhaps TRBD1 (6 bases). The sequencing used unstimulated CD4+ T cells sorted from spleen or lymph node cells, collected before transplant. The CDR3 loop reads CASSARFHRAYEQYF. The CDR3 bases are TGTGCCAGCAGTGCTAGATTTCACAGGGCCTACGAGCAGTACTTC.